This record concerns one T cell receptor beta chain sequence. In the original processing: From reference gene primer amplification, estimates of nucleated cell counts were derived. Data came from immunoSEQ multiplex PCR; TCRdb stores just in-frame clones and leaves some out. From that table come the V and J calls and clone size; the DNA was used to work out D and trimming. The sample shows tens of thousands of clones, 70% to 85% of them seen only once. Trimming shortened V by 0 bases and J by 2 bases, and 11 bases separated the two germline ends. CDR3 length: 14 residues. Germline V gives CDR1 GTSNPN, CDR2 SVGIG (reference sequence). These data are taken from a study of blood T cell repertoires in COVID-19. In the study overall: Samples taken during acute and convalescent COVID-19 were collected in the United States, Italy and Spain. Sample material is recorded as cDNA or gDNA derived from T cells, B-cell-depleted T cells, or PBMCs.

One Seattle source followed patients from active infection through their disease course. This receptor was taken from a man aged 45-65 years with COVID-19, enrolled during active disease. The sample was peripheral blood. The chain uses TRBV30 and TRBJ2-7; D might be TRBD1 (5 bases). CDR3 sequence: CAWSVEQGTYEQYF. CDR3 coding DNA: TGTGCCTGGAGTGTAGAGCAGGGCACCTACGAGCAGTACTTC.